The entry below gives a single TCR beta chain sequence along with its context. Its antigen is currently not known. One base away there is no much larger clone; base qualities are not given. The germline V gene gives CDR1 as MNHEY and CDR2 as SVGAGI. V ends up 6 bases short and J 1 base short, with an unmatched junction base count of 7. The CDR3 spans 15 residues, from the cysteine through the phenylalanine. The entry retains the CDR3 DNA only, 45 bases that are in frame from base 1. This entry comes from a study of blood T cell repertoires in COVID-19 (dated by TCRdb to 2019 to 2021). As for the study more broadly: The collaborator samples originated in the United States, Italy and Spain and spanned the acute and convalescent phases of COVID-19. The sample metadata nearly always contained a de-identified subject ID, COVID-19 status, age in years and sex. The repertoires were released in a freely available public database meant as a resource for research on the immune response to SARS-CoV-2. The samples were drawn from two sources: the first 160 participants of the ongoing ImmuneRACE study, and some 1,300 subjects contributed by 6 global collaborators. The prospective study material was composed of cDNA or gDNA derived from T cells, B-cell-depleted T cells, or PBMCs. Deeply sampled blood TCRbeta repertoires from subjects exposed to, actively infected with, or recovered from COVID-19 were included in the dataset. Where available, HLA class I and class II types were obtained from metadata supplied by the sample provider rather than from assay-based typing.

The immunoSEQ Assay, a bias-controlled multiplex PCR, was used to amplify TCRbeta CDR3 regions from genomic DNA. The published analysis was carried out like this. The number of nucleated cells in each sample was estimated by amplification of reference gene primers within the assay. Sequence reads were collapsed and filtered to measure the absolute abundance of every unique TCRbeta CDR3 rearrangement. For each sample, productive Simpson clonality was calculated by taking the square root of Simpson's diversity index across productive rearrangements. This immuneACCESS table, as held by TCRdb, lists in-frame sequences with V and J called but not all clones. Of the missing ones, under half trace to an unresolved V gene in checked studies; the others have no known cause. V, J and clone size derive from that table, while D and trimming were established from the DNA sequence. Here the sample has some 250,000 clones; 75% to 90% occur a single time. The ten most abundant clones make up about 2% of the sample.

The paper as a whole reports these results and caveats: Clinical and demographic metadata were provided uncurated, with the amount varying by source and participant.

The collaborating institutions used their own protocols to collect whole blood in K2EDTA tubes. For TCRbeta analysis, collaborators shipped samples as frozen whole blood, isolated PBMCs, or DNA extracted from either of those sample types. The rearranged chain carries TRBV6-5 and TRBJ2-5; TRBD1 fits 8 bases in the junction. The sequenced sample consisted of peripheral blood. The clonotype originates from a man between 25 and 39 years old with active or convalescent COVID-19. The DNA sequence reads TGTGCCAGCAGCCCGACAGGGGACCCCCAAGAGACCCAGTACTTC. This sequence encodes CASSPTGDPQETQYF.